Listed here is a single T cell receptor (beta chain). Its antigen is not known. The data derive from a study of cytomegalovirus exposure and HLA in healthy donors. Study-wide context: About 85 million unique TCRs from HLA-typed donors were held in an early release of data.

The CDR3 sequence is 13 residues long. The V gene lost 2 bases and the J gene lost 9 bases, with 11 bases spanning the gap. CDR1 and CDR2 (germline): LGHNA, YSLEER. Overall study results and limits: From TCR beta sequences, most subjects' HLA-A and HLA-B alleles were reportedly predicted accurately. For TCR beta chains, V- and J-gene trimming was later linked to a missense DCLRE1C variant. About 90% or about 30% of the time was how often most TCR beta V segments were productive, according to an earlier analysis.

The study ran its PCR with 60 Vbeta and 13 Jbeta primers. The assay was immunoSEQ multiplex PCR, and TCRdb's table has in-frame clones only and misses some. This repertoire includes roughly 90,000 clones. The rearrangement uses TRBV4-3 and TRBJ2-1; TRBD2 is a possible D gene (5 bases). The clonotype comes from a man aged 45-65 years in good health and CMV-seropositive. Material for sequencing was PBMCs. The CDR3: CASSQQHGIEQFF. CDR3 sequence (DNA): TGCGCCAGCAGCCAACAGCACGGGATTGAGCAGTTCTTC.